These T cell receptor beta chains were read from a single sample in a study of CD8 T cells in ankylosing spondylitis. A single record per CDR3 protein comes from TCRdb applying MiXCR to the 5' RACE reads. Seen here are 450,000 to 550,000 distinct CDR3 sequences, roughly 5% observed once, and the top ten hold roughly 3.2%. The sample taken for sequencing was blood, either unsorted or a sorted T cell fraction (not recorded which). The receptors originated from a male donor with ankylosing spondylitis. Both conserved end residues are part of each CDR3. Each record gives: D gene, J gene, V gene, CDR3 length, clone size, CDR3 DNA, CDR3 protein. The D gene is left open where the match is weak. Some rows have no size entry. The others give once, few or many, or a class for an expanded clone.

-	TRBJ2-2	TRBV7-6	18	many	TGTGCCAGCAGCTTACTTTCGGGACACATCACGAACACCGGGGAGCTGTTTTTT	CASSLLSGHITNTGELFF
TRBD1	TRBJ2-1	TRBV15	15	many	TGTGCCACCAGCTTGGACAGGGCGTCCTACAATGAGCAGTTCTTC	CATSLDRASYNEQFF
TRBD2	TRBJ2-2	TRBV7-9	15	many	TGTGCCAGCAGCCCACACCGGGACTATGTCGGGGAGCTGTTTTTT	CASSPHRDYVGELFF
-	TRBJ1-2	TRBV28	14	many	TGTGCCAGCAGTACTCGCATTGTAGGGGATGGCTACACCTTC	CASSTRIVGDGYTF
-	TRBJ1-1	TRBV12-3/TRBV12-4	14	-	TGTGCCAGCAGTGCTACGAGGGGGGGAACTGAAGCTTTCTTT	CASSATRGGTEAFF
-	TRBJ1-3	TRBV27	14	many	TGTGCCAGCAGTTCCGGGTACTCTGGAAACACCATATATTTT	CASSSGYSGNTIYF
-	TRBJ2-7	TRBV18	15	many	TGTGCCAGCTCACCACAAGAAACAGGCCCCTACGAGCAGTACTTC	CASSPQETGPYEQYF
TRBD2	TRBJ2-1	TRBV7-2	16	-	TGTGCCAGCAGCTTAGTGTGGGCGGGAGGGTACGATGAGCAGTTCTTC	CASSLVWAGGYDEQFF
TRBD1	TRBJ1-1	TRBV27	13	many	TGTGCCAGCAGTTTACAGGGGGCCACTGAAGCTTTCTTT	CASSLQGATEAFF
TRBD2	TRBJ2-5	TRBV20-1	15	many	TGCAGTGCTAGAGTTAGCGGGAGGAGAATAGAGACCCAGTACTTC	CSARVSGRRIETQYF
-	TRBJ1-6	TRBV5-1	16	many	TGCGCCAGCAGCTTGGATCTTACATCGAATAATTCACCCCTCCACTTT	CASSLDLTSNNSPLHF
-	TRBJ2-5	TRBV5-1	15	-	TGCGCCAGCAGCTTGGCCCCCGGGACACAGGAGACCCAGTACTTC	CASSLAPGTQETQYF
-	TRBJ1-2	TRBV6-1	15	many	TGTGCCTCCGTGGGGTACCTCGCGCCTAACTATGGCTACACCTTC	CASVGYLAPNYGYTF
-	TRBJ2-3	TRBV20-1	15	many	TGCAGTGCTAGAGTGGCCAGCGACGCCGTGGAAACGCAGTATTTT	CSARVASDAVETQYF
-	TRBJ2-1	TRBV7-6	16	many	TGTGCCAGCAGCTCATTCACTAGCTCTACTTACAATGAGCAGTTCTTC	CASSSFTSSTYNEQFF
TRBD1	TRBJ2-7	TRBV28	14	many	TGTGCCAGCACCATTAGGGACAGAGCCTACGAGCAGTACTTC	CASTIRDRAYEQYF
-	TRBJ1-6	TRBV6-1	16	-	TGTGCCAGCAGTCGAAGCCGGTTGGGGGTTAATTCACCCCTCCACTTT	CASSRSRLGVNSPLHF